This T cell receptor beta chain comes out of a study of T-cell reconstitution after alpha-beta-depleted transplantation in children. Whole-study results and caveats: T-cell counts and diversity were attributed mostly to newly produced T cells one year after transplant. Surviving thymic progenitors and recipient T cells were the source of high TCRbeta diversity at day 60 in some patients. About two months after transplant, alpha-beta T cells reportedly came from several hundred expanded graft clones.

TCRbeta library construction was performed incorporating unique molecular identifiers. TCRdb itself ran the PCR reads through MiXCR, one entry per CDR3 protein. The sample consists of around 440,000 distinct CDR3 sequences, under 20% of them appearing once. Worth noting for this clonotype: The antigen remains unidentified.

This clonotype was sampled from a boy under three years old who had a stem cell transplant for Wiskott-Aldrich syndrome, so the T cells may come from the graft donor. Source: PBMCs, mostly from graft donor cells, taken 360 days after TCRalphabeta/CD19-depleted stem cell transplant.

Here the CDR3 reads CASSPNRGLQETQYF. As DNA, the CDR3 is TGTGCCAGCAGCCCAAACAGGGGGCTACAAGAGACCCAGTACTTC. V gene TRBV7-9 combines with J gene TRBJ2-5; 9 nucleotides line up with TRBD1. This CDR3 comprises 15 residues. Per germline, CDR1 SEHNR and CDR2 FQNEAQ (reference sequence). With 5 bases clipped from V and 2 bases from J, the junction kept 6 bases outside the gene matches.